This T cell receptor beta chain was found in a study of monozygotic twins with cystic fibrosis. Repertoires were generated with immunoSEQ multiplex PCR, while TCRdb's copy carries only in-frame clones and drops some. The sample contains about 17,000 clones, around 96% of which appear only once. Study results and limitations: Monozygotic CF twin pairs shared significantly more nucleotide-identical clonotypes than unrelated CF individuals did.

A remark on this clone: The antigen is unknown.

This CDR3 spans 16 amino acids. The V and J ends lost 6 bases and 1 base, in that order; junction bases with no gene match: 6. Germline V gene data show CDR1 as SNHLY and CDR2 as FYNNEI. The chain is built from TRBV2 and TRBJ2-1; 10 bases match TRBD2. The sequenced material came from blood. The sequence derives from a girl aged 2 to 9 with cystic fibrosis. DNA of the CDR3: TGTGCCAGCAGCGGTCCGGGACTAGCGTCCTACAATGAGCAGTTCTTC. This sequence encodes CASSGPGLASYNEQFF.